This T cell receptor (beta chain) was found in a study of blood T cells in healthy people across ages. Whole-study context: Template switching recovered approximately one barcoded beta molecule for every two T cells.

A second PCR, run for roughly 6 to 11 cycles, used a sample-barcoded 5' primer plus a J-beta primer mix. TCRdb called the 5' RACE reads again in MiXCR, with one record for every CDR3 protein. Here the sample spans some 1.1 million distinct CDR3 sequences, around two fifths being singletons. A word on this clonotype: The antigen is undetermined.

The V end was cut by 5 bases, the J end by 3 bases, with 11 bases between. The germline V gene encodes CDR1 MNHEY and CDR2 SVGAGI. The CDR3 is 15 residues long. Study-wide results and limits: Across the age range, TCR beta diversity per million T cells fell in a roughly linear way.

This receptor was taken from a man aged 18 to 30 in good health. The sample taken for sequencing was blood. This chain joins TRBV6-5 and TRBJ2-6; D is perhaps TRBD1 or TRBD2 (5 bases each). The CDR3 here is CASSRDGFGANVLTF. As DNA, the CDR3 is TGTGCCAGCAGTAGGGACGGTTTTGGGGCCAACGTCCTGACTTTC.